The 28 T cell receptor beta chains listed next were all sequenced from one sample in a study of blood T cells in healthy people across ages. The authors ran a second PCR of about 6 to 11 cycles using a sample-barcoded 5' primer and a J-beta primer mix. TCRdb analysed the 5' RACE reads with MiXCR anew, one entry per CDR3 protein. This sample has some 1.5 million distinct CDR3 sequences, with about 30% found just once. The sample was blood. These receptors all come from a woman aged 25 to 39 in good health.

This clonotype was seen only a few times. DNA of the CDR3: TGTGCCAGCAGGACGACAGGGTCCACTGAAGCTTTCTTT. It translates to CASRTTGSTEAFF. The genes are TRBV7-2 and TRBJ1-1; 7 nucleotides match TRBD1. Per the germline V gene, CDR1 is SGHTA and CDR2 is FQGNSA. V lost 6 bases to trimming and J lost 4 bases; unmatched junction nucleotides: 5. The CDR3 runs to 13 residues. Complete variable domain (other parts from reference TRBV7-2 and TRBJ1-1): GAGVSQSPSNKVTEKGKDVELRCDPISGHTALYWYRQSLGQGLEFLIYFQGNSAPDKSGLPSDRFSAERTGGSVSTLTIQRTQQEDSAVYLCASRTTGSTEAFFGQGTRLTVV.

The chain joins TRBV9 to TRBJ2-3; D tentatively fits TRBD1 or TRBD2 (5 bases each). The germline V and J ends were trimmed by 4 bases and 10 bases, with 13 bases remaining between them. CDR1 and CDR2 from the germline V gene are SGDLS and YYNGEE. The CDR3 sequence is 12 residues long. The CDR3 reads CASSPLGTAQYF. CDR3 bases: TGTGCCAGCAGCCCCCTCGGGACCGCGCAGTATTTT.

There are a few counts of this clonotype. The genes are TRBV6-2 or TRBV6-3 and TRBJ2-3, with 7 bases aligning to TRBD2. V dropped 0 bases and J dropped 7; count of bases not matched to a gene: 7. Germline lookup yields CDR1 MNHEY and CDR2 SVGEGT. This CDR3 contains 15 residues. CDR3 loop: CASSYSDLAANTQYF. CDR3 DNA sequence: TGTGCCAGCAGTTACTCGGATCTAGCGGCAAATACGCAGTATTTT.

This clonotype has a count of ten or more. The chain is built from TRBV7-8 and TRBJ1-2, with unresolved D. V lost 6 bases, J lost 3 bases, and 8 bases lay in between. The CDR3 is 12 residues long. Germline V gene lookup returns CDR1 SGHVS and CDR2 FQNEAQ. For the CDR3, the DNA is TGTGCCAGCAGGGGTATGGACTATGGCTACACCTTC. It translates to CASRGMDYGYTF.

The chain uses TRBV7-9 and TRBJ1-2, with D possibly TRBD1 on 5 matching bases. Trimming took 5 bases from V and 1 from J, leaving 14 bases between them. Germline V gene data show CDR1 as SEHNR and CDR2 as FQNEAQ (reference sequence). The CDR3 sequence is 15 residues long. The CDR3 nucleotides are TGTGCCAGCAGCCCTCCCGGGACGGTTAACTATGGCTACACCTTC. Protein: CASSPPGTVNYGYTF.

This clonotype was observed a handful of times. The chain couples TRBV2 to TRBJ2-5; TRBD2 agrees at 8 bases. Germline V gene sequence: CDR1 SNHLY, CDR2 FYNNEI. The CDR3 extends over 16 amino acids. V was clipped by 6 bases and J by 2 bases; unmatched bases: 11. CDR3 bases: TGTGCCAGCAGCGGGATTAGCGGGGAGATACAAGAGACCCAGTACTTC. Its translation is CASSGISGEIQETQYF. The variable domain in full, with the rest retrieved from reference TRBV2 and TRBJ2-5, is EPEVTQTPSHQVTQMGQEVILRCVPISNHLYFYWYRQILGQKVEFLVSFYNNEISEKSEIFDDQFSVERPDGSNFTLKIRSTKLEDSAMYFCASSGISGEIQETQYFGPGTRLLVL.

The V and J genes are TRBV11-3 and TRBJ2-1; D not resolved. The CDR3 length is 15 residues. Germline CDR1 and CDR2: SGHNT and YENEEA. With 2 bases removed from V and 2 bases from J, the gap between germline ends came to 10 bases. The CDR3 region is CASSLSPGPYNEQFF. The CDR3 DNA reads as TGTGCCAGCAGCTTATCTCCGGGCCCCTACAATGAGCAGTTCTTC.

The genes are TRBV20-1 and TRBJ2-1, with D uncertain. CDR1 DFQATT and CDR2 SNEGSKA come from the germline V gene (reference sequence). The CDR3 is 15 residues long. The V and J ends lost 0 bases and 4 bases respectively, with 13 bases between them. CDR3 protein: CSAREPRPGYNEQFF. The DNA of the CDR3 is TGCAGTGCTAGAGAGCCCCGCCCAGGTTACAATGAGCAGTTCTTC.

This clonotype occurred many times. J is TRBJ2-4 and V is TRBV13; a weak D match, TRBD1 (6 bases). Germline CDR1 reads PRHDT; CDR2 reads FYEKMQ (reference sequence). The CDR3 is 16 residues long. Deletions cut 2 bases from V and 1 base from J, with 12 bases between. The CDR3 bases are TGTGCCAGCAGCTTACTTACAGGGAAGGCCAAAAACATTCAGTACTTC. Translated, it gives CASSLLTGKAKNIQYF.

There are many counts of this clonotype. The chain links TRBV12-3 or TRBV12-4 to TRBJ2-7, with unresolved D. This CDR3 contains 13 residues. V lost 4 bases to trimming and J lost 3 bases, with 10 bases between them. CDR3: CASSSAANYEQYF. CDR3 sequence (DNA): TGTGCCAGCAGTTCGGCAGCCAACTACGAGCAGTACTTC.

In this sample, this clonotype turned up many times. The V call is TRBV12-3 or TRBV12-4, the J call TRBJ2-3; D remains ambiguous. This CDR3 has 10 amino acids. V was trimmed by 8 bases and J by 8 bases, leaving 8 bases between them. CDR3: CASGVGTQYF. CDR3 in DNA: TGTGCCAGCGGTGTGGGTACGCAGTATTTT.

The chain links TRBV5-5 to TRBJ2-1; 7 nucleotides match TRBD2. The V and J ends lost 0 bases and 6 bases, in that order; junction bases with no gene match: 3. This CDR3 has 14 amino acids. Germline assignment: CDR1 SGHKS and CDR2 YYEKEE (reference sequence). CDR3: CASSLVIAGNEQFF. The CDR3 region has the DNA TGTGCCAGCAGCTTGGTAATAGCGGGCAATGAGCAGTTCTTC.

The rearrangement uses TRBV6-1 and TRBJ2-3; no clear D gene. V lost 7 bases to trimming and J lost 1 base, with 12 bases between them. The germline V gene has CDR1 MNHNS and CDR2 SASEGT. The CDR3 is made up of 14 amino acids. This CDR3 reads CASNPGSGTDTQYF. The CDR3, as DNA: TGTGCCAGCAATCCGGGTTCGGGCACAGATACGCAGTATTTT.

To note about this clonotype: This may stem from a read error, because a much larger clone lies one nucleotide away. This rearrangement joins TRBV4-1 to TRBJ2-4, with a tentative D call TRBD1 (6 bases). The DNA end is more similar to TRBJ2-7, so the J call may be wrong. Per germline, CDR1 MGHRA and CDR2 YSYEKL. This CDR3 spans 13 amino acids. The CDR3 loop is CASSEGDNYEQYF. The CDR3 DNA reads as TGCGCCAGCAGCGAAGGGGACAATTACGAGCAGTACTTC.

Only a few counts were recorded for this clonotype. The V and J genes are TRBV28 and TRBJ2-5; D is possibly TRBD1 or TRBD2 (5 bases each). The CDR3 spans 14 residues. The germline CDR1 and CDR2 sequences are MDHEN and SYDVKM. Trimming left V 7 bases short and J 2 bases short, with 14 bases between. CDR3 loop: CASTPRDGQETQYF. CDR3 bases: TGTGCCAGCACCCCCAGGGACGGGCAAGAGACCCAGTACTTC.

The chain is built from TRBV29-1 and TRBJ2-2; maybe TRBD1 (5 bases). V lost 7 bases and J 5 bases, leaving 8 bases between the germline ends. Germline CDR1 and CDR2: SQVTM and ANQGSEA. The CDR3 is 11 residues long. The CDR3 region is CSGRETGELFF. The CDR3 DNA reads TGCAGCGGCAGGGAAACCGGGGAGCTGTTTTTT.

This clonotype was picked up a small number of times. The V and J genes are TRBV7-2 and TRBJ2-5, with D perhaps matching TRBD1 or TRBD2 (5 bases each). Germline CDR1 is SGHTA and CDR2 is FQGNSA. The ends were cut back, 6 bases at V and 2 bases at J, with 13 bases in the middle. The CDR3 loop spans 14 amino acids. The CDR3 sequence is CASRRGVRQETQYF. In DNA form, the CDR3 reads TGTGCCAGCAGAAGGGGAGTGAGACAAGAGACCCAGTACTTC.

This chain connects TRBV5-1 to TRBJ2-7; 7 positions agree with TRBD1. CDR3 length: 14 residues. V dropped 4 bases and J dropped 4; count of bases not matched to a gene: 8. The germline CDR1 and CDR2 sequences are SGHRS and YFSETQ. The CDR3 loop is CASSIDRVRYEQYF. The CDR3 region has the DNA TGCGCCAGCAGCATAGACAGGGTGAGGTACGAGCAGTACTTC.

This clonotype was counted ten times or more. The chain carries TRBV12-3 or TRBV12-4 and TRBJ2-5; D may be TRBD1 (5 bases). This CDR3 is 14 amino acids long. Trimming shortened V by 6 bases and J by 1 base, and 12 bases separated the two germline ends. The CDR3 loop reads CASSPQVLQETQYF. The CDR3, as DNA: TGTGCCAGCAGCCCACAGGTTCTCCAAGAGACCCAGTACTTC.

This clonotype has only one observation. A much larger clone is a single base away; this may be a read error. The chain combines TRBV2 with TRBJ2-4, with 8 bases lining up with TRBD2. This CDR3 has 14 amino acids. Germline lookup yields CDR1 SNHLY and CDR2 FYNNEI. Trimming at V came to 11 bases and at J to 13 bases, leaving 19 bases not matched to a gene. The CDR3 loop reads CASRQAGAGNEQYF. The CDR3 region has the DNA TGTGCCTCCAGGCAAGCGGGGGCCGGCAATGAGCAGTACTTC.

The chain is built from TRBV5-6 and TRBJ2-7; no clear D gene. CDR3 size: 14 residues. V was clipped by 3 bases and J by 1 base, with 11 bases between them. Looked up from germline, CDR1 is SGHDT and CDR2 is YYEEEE. CDR3 protein: CASSCERTSYEQYF. DNA for the CDR3: TGTGCCAGCAGCTGTGAGCGTACGTCCTACGAGCAGTACTTC.

This clonotype was found many times. The chain couples TRBV7-2 to TRBJ2-1, with a weak D call TRBD1 (6 bases). V was pared by 5 bases and J by 8 bases, with 19 bases between. The CDR3 is made up of 15 amino acids. Germline loops: CDR1 SGHTA, CDR2 FQGNSA. CDR3 in DNA: TGTGCCAGCAGCCGTCTTTGGGGGCGATGGGATGAGCAGTTCTTC. Amino acid sequence: CASSRLWGRWDEQFF.

This clonotype was seen more than once but under ten times. The rearrangement joins TRBV6-1 to TRBJ1-5; D uncertain. CDR3 length: 15 residues. Trimming shortened V by 1 base and J by 5 bases, and 12 bases separated the two germline ends. Germline V lookup: CDR1 MNHNS, CDR2 SASEGT. CDR3 sequence reads: CASSEDLRGYQPQHF. The CDR3 DNA is TGTGCCAGCAGTGAAGACCTTCGCGGATATCAGCCCCAGCATTTT.

CDR3 loop: CASTRTDSYNEQYF. CDR3 DNA sequence: TGCGCCAGCACCCGGACAGACTCCTACAATGAACAGTACTTC. The V call is TRBV5-1, the J call TRBJ2-7; tentative D call: TRBD1 (6 bases). V lost 6 bases and J lost 10, with 23 bases in between. Germline values: CDR1 SGHRS, CDR2 YFSETQ. This CDR3 region has 14 residues.

In this sample, this clonotype turned up a few times. The chain employs TRBV5-5 and TRBJ1-2; TRBD1 agrees at 7 bases. The CDR3 is 13 residues long. With 5 bases clipped from V and 8 bases from J, the junction kept 9 bases outside the gene matches. CDR1 is SGHKS and CDR2 is YYEKEE in the germline V gene (reference sequence). CDR3 sequence: CASRDRTDAGYTF. In DNA, the CDR3 is TGTGCCAGCAGGGACAGGACGGACGCGGGCTACACCTTC. Based on the CDR3 plus reference TRBV5-5 and TRBJ1-2, the full variable domain is DAGVTQSPTHLIKTRGQQVTLRCSPISGHKSVSWYQQVLGQGPQFIFQYYEKEERGRGNFPDRFSARQFPNYSSELNVNALLLGDSALYLCASRDRTDAGYTFGSGTRLTVV.

The J gene is TRBJ2-4, the V gene TRBV5-8; D gene ambiguous. The DNA end lines up better with TRBJ2-7; the J call may be wrong. The CDR3 runs 15 residues. In germline, CDR1 is SGHTS, CDR2 YDEGEE. The CDR3 spells CASSPFAGPNYEQYF. DNA of the CDR3: TGTGCCAGCAGCCCCTTTGCCGGTCCCAACTACGAGCAGTACTTC.

This clonotype was found a few times. CDR3 coding DNA: TGTGCCAGCAGCCGATTGTTCCCACGGGAAACCCAGTACTTC. As protein: CASSRLFPRETQYF. The chain employs TRBV7-2 and TRBJ2-5; possible D gene TRBD2, 5 bases. The V and J ends lost 5 bases and 8 bases respectively, with 18 bases between them. The CDR3 is 14 residues long. CDR1 SGHTA and CDR2 FQGNSA come from the germline V gene.

The chain joins TRBV14 to TRBJ2-1, with TRBD2 matching over 7 bases. CDR1 is SGHDN, CDR2 FVKESK, per germline. V lost 5 bases and J lost 7; bases outside the gene matches: 14. This CDR3 spans 16 amino acids. CDR3 in DNA: TGTGCCAGCAGCGAACCGGGACTACCATGGGGTAATGAGCAGTTCTTC. Translating it yields CASSEPGLPWGNEQFF.